This is a list of T cell receptor beta chains from one sample in a study of tumor-infiltrating lymphocytes in localized non-small cell lung cancer. Using immunoSEQ multiplex PCR, the repertoire was profiled, and TCRdb retains in-frame clones only, with some absent. The sample records about 11,000 clones, around 86% being singletons. What was sequenced was uninvolved lung tissue not adjacent to the tumor. These TCRs come from a human donor with non-small cell lung cancer. The CDR3 runs from the conserved cysteine through the conserved F or W. Each record gives: J gene, clone size, D gene, V gene, CDR3 protein, CDR3 DNA. A D gene is named only where the DNA matches it firmly. Where a row states a size, it is once, few, many or the class of an expanded clone; other rows omit it.

>TRBJ1-1|few|TRBD1|TRBV25-1
CASSARTGFGAEAFF
TGTGCCAGCAGTGCACGGACAGGGTTCGGGGCTGAAGCTTTCTTT
>TRBJ1-1|.|.|TRBV18
CASSKAGERTEAFF
TGTGCCAGCTCCAAGGCAGGGGAGCGTACTGAAGCTTTCTTT
>TRBJ1-1|once|.|TRBV30
CAWGRGGTEAFF
TGTGCCTGGGGCCGGGGTGGTACTGAAGCTTTCTTT
>TRBJ1-1|.|.|TRBV4-1
CASSQVWGGAEAFF
TGCGCCAGCAGCCAAGTATGGGGGGGCGCTGAAGCTTTCTTT
>TRBJ1-2|.|.|TRBV5-4
CASSEQVTGYGYTF
TGTGCCAGCAGCGAACAGGTGACAGGCTATGGCTACACCTTC
>TRBJ1-3|once|.|TRBV5-6
CASSFGRLNSGNTIYF
TGTGCCAGCAGCTTCGGCAGGTTAAACTCTGGAAACACCATATATTTT
>TRBJ2-6|.|.|TRBV7-2
CASSLKVSGANVLTF
TGTGCCAGCAGCTTAAAGGTGTCAGGGGCCAACGTCCTGACTTTC
>TRBJ2-3|.|.|TRBV19
CASSIGKGDTDTQYF
TGTGCCAGTAGTATAGGGAAGGGCGACACAGATACGCAGTATTTT
>TRBJ1-2|.|.|TRBV7-2
CASTLGRAGSGYTF
TGTGCCAGCACCCTAGGTCGGGCAGGGAGTGGCTACACCTTC
>TRBJ1-3|.|.|TRBV6-1
CAGLAGNTIYF
TGTGCCGGCTTAGCTGGAAACACCATATATTTT
>TRBJ1-5|.|.|TRBV10-2
CASSEGHQPQHF
TGCGCCAGCAGTGAAGGACACCAGCCCCAGCATTTT
>TRBJ2-1|.|TRBD2|TRBV6-1
CASRHSGGLRNEQFF
TGTGCCAGCAGACATAGCGGGGGGTTAAGAAATGAGCAGTTCTTC
>TRBJ2-5|.|TRBD2|TRBV6-1
CASSEGSGGAETQYF
TGTGCCAGCAGTGAAGGTAGCGGGGGGGCTGAGACCCAGTACTTC
>TRBJ2-2|.|TRBD1|TRBV19
CASGNRGTGELFF
TGTGCCAGTGGAAACAGGGGCACCGGGGAGCTGTTTTTT
>TRBJ2-7|.|.|TRBV4-1
CASSQTRTGSYEQYF
TGCGCCAGCAGCCAAACCCGAACAGGGTCTTACGAGCAGTACTTC
>TRBJ2-7|few|.|TRBV7-9
CASSLVSGQNYEQYF
TGTGCCAGCAGCTTAGTGAGCGGACAAAACTACGAGCAGTACTTC
>TRBJ1-4|once|TRBD1|TRBV5-1
CASSLGTGLGKKLFF
TGCGCCAGCAGCTTGGGGACAGGGTTGGGGAAAAAGCTGTTTTTT
>TRBJ1-5|.|.|TRBV6-1
CASSDGGQPQHF
TGTGCCAGCAGTGATGGCGGGCAGCCCCAGCATTTT
>TRBJ2-5|.|.|TRBV6-1
CASRTEGTETQYF
TGTGCCAGCAGGACGGAGGGAACCGAGACCCAGTACTTC
>TRBJ2-7|.|.|TRBV15
CATSRSTSSWDEQYF
TGTGCCACCAGCAGGTCCACAAGTAGCTGGGACGAGCAGTACTTC
>TRBJ1-2|.|.|TRBV11-2
CASSLVGWTGQRRDYGYTF
TGTGCCAGCAGCTTAGTTGGGTGGACCGGTCAACGCCGCGACTATGGCTACACCTTC
>TRBJ2-5|.|.|TRBV11-3
CASSLEAGDETQYF
TGTGCCAGCAGCCTAGAGGCGGGTGACGAGACCCAGTACTTC